The following is a TCR beta chain sequence with its context. Its specificity is not known. Generated by immunoSEQ multiplex PCR, the TCRdb table keeps only in-frame clones and is missing some. In the table there are 25,000 to 35,000 clones, 90% to 95% of which are singletons. J was trimmed by 6 bases and V by 11 bases; bases with no gene match: 13. This CDR3 is built from 14 residues. The germline V gene encodes CDR1 MNHNS and CDR2 SASEGT. The entry originates in a study of lymphopenia after photon versus proton radiotherapy. Notes on the study in general: After lymphocyte nadir, photon-treated repertoires showed oligoclonal expansion, especially CD8+ Temra. In patients who died, overall survival fell as post-nadir TCR diversity dropped more.

Sequencing used peripheral blood, obtained from a patient treated with photon-based radiotherapy. The chain uses TRBV6-1 and TRBJ1-2; 9 nucleotides agree with TRBD1. The TCR comes from a woman in her forties or fifties with cholangiocarcinoma. CDR3 DNA: TGTGCCGGGGGAGGGACAGGGAGGATGAATGGCTACACCTTC. Its protein is CAGGGTGRMNGYTF.